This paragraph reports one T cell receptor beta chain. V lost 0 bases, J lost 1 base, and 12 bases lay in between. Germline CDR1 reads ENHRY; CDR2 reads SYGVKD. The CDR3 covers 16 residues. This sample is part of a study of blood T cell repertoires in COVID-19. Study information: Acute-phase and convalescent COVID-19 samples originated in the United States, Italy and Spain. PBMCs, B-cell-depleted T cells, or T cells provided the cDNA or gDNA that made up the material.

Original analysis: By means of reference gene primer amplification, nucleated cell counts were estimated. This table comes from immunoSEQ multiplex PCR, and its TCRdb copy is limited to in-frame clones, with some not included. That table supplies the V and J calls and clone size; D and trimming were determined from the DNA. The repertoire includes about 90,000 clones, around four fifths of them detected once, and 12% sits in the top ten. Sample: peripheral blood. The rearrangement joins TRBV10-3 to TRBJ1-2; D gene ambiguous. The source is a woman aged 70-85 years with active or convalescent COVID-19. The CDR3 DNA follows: TGTGCCATCAGTGAGTCTTTTCTGCAGGATAACTATGGCTACACCTTC. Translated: CAISESFLQDNYGYTF.